Listed here are 14 T cell receptor beta chains from one sample, sequenced in a study of T cell clonality in common variable immunodeficiency. Here immunoSEQ multiplex PCR was the method, and the copy in TCRdb shows in-frame clones only, minus some. The data show about 60,000 clones, with none appearing a single time. Sequencing was performed on peripheral blood mononuclear cells. The source is a person aged 18 to 70 in good health.

This clone was found many times. The missing CDR3 end, 3 residues past where the read stops, is filled in from the germline J gene. The chain links TRBV28 to TRBJ1-3, with a possible D match to TRBD1 (6 bases). The germline V gene has CDR1 MDHEN and CDR2 SYDVKM. The germline V and J ends were trimmed by 6 bases and 0 bases, with 12 bases remaining between them. The CDR3 consists of 15 residues. CDR3 sequence reads: CASRPRTASGNTIYF. CDR3 DNA, as far as it was read: TGTGCCAGCAGGCCTCGGACAGCCTCTGGAAACACC.

The table lists this clone with many counts. The read stops 3 residues short of the end of the CDR3; the missing end is completed from the germline J gene. V usage is TRBV6-2 or TRBV6-3 and J usage is TRBJ1-2; 7 bases agree with TRBD1. The CDR3 is 13 amino acids. Germline V gene lookup returns CDR1 MNHEY and CDR2 SVGEGT. CDR3: CASSAPTGTGYTF. The covered CDR3 bases are TGTGCCAGCAGTGCGCCGACAGGGACCGGC.

To note about this clone: The CDR3 goes on 3 residues after the read ends, and that part is filled in from the germline J gene. The chain employs TRBV11-2 and TRBJ1-4; D is unclear. The V gene lost 5 bases and the J gene lost 4 bases, with 11 bases spanning the gap. The CDR3 has 14 residues. Germline lookup yields CDR1 SGHAT and CDR2 FQNNGV. The CDR3 here is CASSPPRINEKLFF. CDR3 bases read: TGTGCCAGCAGCCCCCCCAGGATTAATGAAAAA.

In this sample, this clone turned up many times. The CDR3 is cut off 3 residues early in the read; its end comes from the germline J gene. J is TRBJ2-1 and V is TRBV7-6; 10 nucleotides line up with TRBD2. The CDR3 runs 16 residues. CDR1 and CDR2 (germline): SGHVS, FNYEAQ. The V gene end was trimmed by 5 bases and the J gene end by 7 bases; junction bases not matched to a gene: 11. CDR3 DNA (partial): TGTGCCAGCAGCAACTCATCTAGCGGGAGTTTAAATGAG. Translation: CASSNSSSGSLNE. The whole CDR3 protein is CASSNSSSGSLNEQFF.

At least ten counts were recorded for this clone. The read falls 3 residues short of the CDR3 end, and the missing part is taken from the germline J gene. The chain carries TRBV7-6 and TRBJ2-5; weak D call: TRBD2 (6 bases). The V end was cut by 0 bases, the J end by 3 bases, with 8 bases between. The CDR3 is 14 amino acids. Germline V gives CDR1 SGHVS, CDR2 FNYEAQ. The part of the CDR3 DNA that was read is TGTGCCAGCAGCTTAGCGCCTAGCGAAGAGACC. Its protein product is CASSLAPSEET. The CDR3 in its entirety is CASSLAPSEETQYF.

This clone has ten or more counts. The CDR3 extends 3 residues past the end of the read, so its final part is completed from the germline J gene. V gene TRBV20-1 combines with J gene TRBJ2-4; D perhaps matches TRBD2 (7 bases). Germline assignment: CDR1 DFQATT and CDR2 SNEGSKA (reference sequence). V was trimmed by 3 bases and J by 9 bases, leaving 18 bases between them. The CDR3 loop spans 14 amino acids. The CDR3 DNA, read in part, is TGCAGTGCTAGGGATGGGGGGGCTAAGGGCATT. Translated, it gives CSARDGGAKGI. The full CDR3 protein reads CSARDGGAKGIQYF.

The sample holds many counts of this clone. The CDR3 goes on 3 residues after the read ends, and that part is filled in from the germline J gene. This chain connects TRBV28 to TRBJ2-7, with TRBD1 identical over 9 bases. This CDR3 has 16 amino acids. Germline CDR1 reads MDHEN; CDR2 reads SYDVKM. The V and J ends lost 2 bases and 4 bases, in that order; junction bases with no gene match: 9. The CDR3 here is CASSLSGQGSLYEQYF. Incomplete CDR3 DNA: TGTGCCAGCAGTTTAAGTGGACAGGGGAGCTTATACGAG. Full variable domain (remainder filled in from reference TRBV28 and TRBJ2-7): DVKVTQSSRYLVKRTGEKVFLECVQDMDHENMFWYRQDPGLGLRLIYFSYDVKMKEKGDIPEGYSVSREKKERFSLILESASTNQTSMYLCASSLSGQGSLYEQYFGPGTRLTVT.

This clone was seen at least ten times. The read ends 3 residues shy of where the CDR3 ends; the end is completed using the germline J gene. V is TRBV5-1 and J is TRBJ2-5; weak D call: TRBD1 (5 bases). V was pared by 4 bases and J by 5 bases, with 15 bases between. The length of the CDR3 is 14 residues. Germline assignment: CDR1 SGHRS and CDR2 YFSETQ. CDR3 residues: CASSKLQGRETQYF. CDR3 bases read: TGCGCCAGCAGCAAACTCCAGGGTCGGGAGACC.

In its sample, this clone ranks as medium-sized. The read gets to within 3 residues of the CDR3 end, and the germline J gene fills in the rest. V and J are TRBV29-1 and TRBJ2-3; 9 bases are a match to TRBD1. The CDR3 is 14 residues long. Germline lookup yields CDR1 SQVTM and CDR2 ANQGSEA. The V segment lost 8 bases and the J segment 3 bases; nucleotides outside the gene matches: 9. The CDR3 bases that were read are TGCAGCTCTTCGACAGGGGGAGGTACAGATACG. Translation: CSSSTGGGTDT. Given in full, the CDR3 is CSSSTGGGTDTQYF.

In this sample, this clone turned up many times. From the germline J gene comes the end of the CDR3, since the read stops 3 residues before it. The chain is built from TRBV2 and TRBJ2-1, with 7 positions matching TRBD2. In germline, CDR1 is SNHLY, CDR2 FYNNEI. The V gene end was trimmed by 4 bases and the J gene end by 9 bases; junction bases not matched to a gene: 9. The CDR3 has 14 amino acids. This chain's CDR3 is CASSGPGLSSEQFF. CDR3 bases read: TGTGCCAGCAGTGGGCCGGGACTATCTTCTGAG. Combining the CDR3 with reference TRBV2 and TRBJ2-1 gives the whole variable domain EPEVTQTPSHQVTQMGQEVILRCVPISNHLYFYWYRQILGQKVEFLVSFYNNEISEKSEIFDDQFSVERPDGSNFTLKIRSTKLEDSAMYFCASSGPGLSSEQFFGPGTRLTVL.

Ten or more counts support this clone. The read stops 3 residues short of the end of the CDR3; the missing end is completed from the germline J gene. The chain has TRBV29-1 and TRBJ2-3; 8 bases map to TRBD1. With 5 bases clipped from V and 5 bases from J, the junction kept 3 bases outside the gene matches. Germline values: CDR1 SQVTM, CDR2 ANQGSEA. The CDR3 loop spans 12 amino acids. CDR3 bases read: TGCAGCGTTACAGGGGGTAAAGATACG. It translates to CSVTGGKDT. The whole CDR3 region reads CSVTGGKDTQYF.

This clone was found many times. The CDR3 end falls 3 residues outside the read, so it is completed with the germline J gene. The J gene is TRBJ2-1, the V gene TRBV20-1; 10 bases are shared with TRBD2. Germline values: CDR1 DFQATT, CDR2 SNEGSKA (reference sequence). The trim removed 3 bases at V and 5 bases at J, leaving 13 bases unmatched. The CDR3 consists of 17 residues. CDR3 amino acids: CSASIILAGARDNEQFF. CDR3 DNA, as far as it was read: TGCAGTGCTAGTATTATTCTAGCGGGAGCTCGGGACAATGAG.

This clone was seen at least ten times. Compared with germline, one end of the junction differs, possibly owing to a read error. The sequence runs out 3 residues before the end of the CDR3; the remainder is reconstructed from the germline J gene. At the DNA level, this CDR3 is encoded by other sequences in the same sample as well. The J gene is TRBJ1-1, the V gene TRBV7-9, with TRBD1 identical over 8 bases. The CDR3 is 15 amino acids. Germline CDR1 SEHNR, CDR2 FQNEAQ (reference sequence). CDR3 bases read: TGTGCCAGCAGCGACGACAGGGGCACTAACACCGAA. Translated, it gives CASSDDRGTNTE. The full CDR3 sequence reads CASSDDRGTNTEAFF.

This clone was observed at least ten times. The read terminates 3 residues before the CDR3 end, so the remaining end is supplied by the germline J gene. The rearrangement links TRBV7-2 to TRBJ2-7; D is ambiguous. This CDR3 spans 13 amino acids. The V gene lost 3 bases and the J gene lost 1 base, with 7 bases spanning the gap. The germline gives CDR1 SGHTA, CDR2 FQGNSA. The CDR3 spells CASSFSKSYEQYF. The covered CDR3 bases are TGTGCCAGCAGCTTTAGTAAATCCTACGAG.